This TCR beta chain derives from a study of blood T cell repertoires in COVID-19. Background on the study: The origin of the acute and convalescent COVID-19 samples was the United States, Italy and Spain. PBMCs, B-cell-depleted T cells, or T cells provided the cDNA or gDNA that made up the material.

Germline assignment: CDR1 SGHVS and CDR2 FNYEAQ. V was cut by 1 base and J by 4 bases, with 11 bases left in between. CDR3 length: 15 residues. Original processing methods: Estimates of nucleated cell counts were drawn from the amplification of reference gene primers. Profiling relied on immunoSEQ multiplex PCR, and the TCRdb table lists in-frame clones only, not all of them. V and J calls and clone size follow that table, whereas D and trimming were derived from the DNA. The sample lists about 230,000 clones; about nine tenths were seen once. Seattle-derived patients entered the study during active infection and were followed longitudinally.

The specimen was peripheral blood. The TCR was taken from a man aged 50 or older with COVID-19, enrolled during active disease. The chain links TRBV7-6 to TRBJ2-1, with D unresolved. The CDR3 loop reads CASSLESGVYNEQFF. The CDR3 DNA is TGTGCCAGCAGCTTAGAGTCAGGTGTTTACAATGAGCAGTTCTTC.